This T cell receptor beta chain stems from a study of blood T cell repertoires in COVID-19. Overall study context: The study drew acute and convalescent COVID-19 samples from the United States, Italy and Spain.

Trimming took 4 bases from V and 0 from J, leaving 3 bases between them. This CDR3 has 12 residues. Germline CDR1 and CDR2: LNHDA and SQIVND (reference sequence). Profiling relied on immunoSEQ multiplex PCR, and the TCRdb table lists in-frame clones only, not all of them. In the table there are roughly 380,000 clones, about 90% of which are singletons. Enrolled through a virtual design, the participants were between 18 and 89 years of age and came from under 25 US areas. This clonotype was obtained from a woman aged 25 to 39 who had recovered from COVID-19. The sequencing sample was made of PBMCs or T cells enriched from blood (not recorded which). The rearrangement links TRBV19 to TRBJ2-5; unclear D gene. Here the CDR3 reads CASSTYQETQYF. The CDR3, as DNA: TGTGCCAGTAGTACCTACCAAGAGACCCAGTACTTC. Full variable domain (rest looked up from reference TRBV19 and TRBJ2-5): DGGITQSPKYLFRKEGQNVTLSCEQNLNHDAMYWYRQDPGQGLRLIYYSQIVNDFQKGDIAEGYSVSREKKESFPLTVTSAQKNPTAFYLCASSTYQETQYFGPGTRLLVL.